The entry that follows covers one TCR beta chain sequence. This clone was observed a handful of times. The specificity of this receptor is unknown. No much larger clone exists at a distance of one base, and base qualities are not known. This sample stems from a study of sequential checkpoint blockade in melanoma (dated by TCRdb to 2018 to 2020). Broadly, across the study: In a 1:1 randomization, patients received either first-line nivolumab then ipilimumab (arm A) or ipilimumab then nivolumab (arm B). Maintenance nivolumab was given following each of the two trial sequences. TCRbeta immunosequencing was performed on DNA from over 90 pretreatment melanoma tumor samples. About two dozen patients had matched tumor biopsies taken before treatment and at week 13, after single-agent nivolumab (arm A) or ipilimumab (arm B). Approximately 80% of the matched pre- and post-treatment tumor biopsy pairs came from the same lesion. The study at large found these results: Within-arm analyses of tumor T-cell fraction were constrained by small sample sizes and reduced statistical power. Patients with increases in tumor T-cell fraction and clonality by week 13 were approximately 30 times more likely to achieve clinical benefit. PD-L1 staining and CD8+ T-cell counts correlated with tumor T-cell fraction and clonality, whereas mutational load did not. Among patients in arm A, the nivolumab-first arm, pretreatment tumor TIL clonality was associated with response (P = .04). The response-prediction model combining TCR metrics and mutation burden needs validation in larger, independent patient cohorts.

The immunoSEQ Assay was used to immunosequence TCRbeta CDR3 regions from genomic DNA. Before high-throughput sequencing, the genomic DNA was amplified using bias-controlled multiplex PCR. In the paper's pipeline: To quantify the absolute abundance of each unique TCRbeta CDR3 region, the sequences were collapsed and filtered. Clonality, defined as 1 minus Pielou's evenness, was calculated using only productive rearrangements. Tumor T-cell fraction was calculated by normalizing TCRbeta template counts to the amount of usable DNA, which was estimated from several housekeeping genes. A previously published method was used to identify clones with significantly greater frequencies in on-treatment samples than in baseline samples. TCRdb limited this immuneACCESS table to in-frame rearrangements with V and J called. A share of clones is missing; checked studies link under half to unresolved V genes, and the rest is unexplained. V, J and clone size were drawn from that table, and D and trimming were deduced from the DNA. This sample comprises over 4,500 clones, 30% to 35% of them detected only once. The ten largest clones capture approximately 12% of the sample.

The treatment or condition label, as the study defines it: randomized to nivolumab then ipilimumab (arm A) or the reverse (arm B). No trial patient had received prior DNA-damaging chemotherapy. Samples came from patients with melanoma in CheckMate 064, a randomized, open-label phase II trial of sequential checkpoint blockade. Tumor TCR sequencing used genomic DNA from formalin-fixed paraffin-embedded (FFPE) tissue samples. Trimming costs V 5 bases and J 5 bases, and their ends lie 12 bases apart. The CDR3 starts with the cysteine, ends with the phenylalanine, and has 13 residues. Only the CDR3 part of the read is kept: 39 bases, read in frame from the first base. The germline V gene gives CDR1 as MNHGY and CDR2 as SAAAGT.

The material sequenced was tumor tissue (inferred from file names), taken from a patient given nivolumab and ipilimumab in sequence. The sequence links TRBV6-8 to TRBJ1-1; tentative D gene TRBD1, with 5 bases matching. This receptor was identified in a human donor with melanoma. Here is the DNA: TGTGCCAGCAGTGAGGCAGGGCGGACTGAAGCTTTCTTT. The encoded protein is CASSEAGRTEAFF.